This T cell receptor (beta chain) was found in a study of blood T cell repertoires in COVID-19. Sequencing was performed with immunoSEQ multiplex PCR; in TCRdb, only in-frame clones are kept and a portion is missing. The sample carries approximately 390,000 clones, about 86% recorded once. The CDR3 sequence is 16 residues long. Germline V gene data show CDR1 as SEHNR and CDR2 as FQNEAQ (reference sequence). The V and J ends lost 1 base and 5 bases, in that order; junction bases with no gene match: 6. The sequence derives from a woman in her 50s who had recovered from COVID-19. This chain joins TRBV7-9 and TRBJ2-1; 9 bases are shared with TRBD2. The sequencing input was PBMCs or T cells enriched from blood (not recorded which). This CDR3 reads CASSLGAGGPDNEQFF. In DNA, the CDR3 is TGTGCCAGCAGCTTAGGGGCGGGGGGGCCCGACAATGAGCAGTTCTTC.